The 20 T cell receptor beta chains below all came from one sample that was sequenced in a study of cytomegalovirus exposure and HLA in healthy donors (dated by TCRdb to about 2017). Preparation of the library involved the immunoSEQ multiplex PCR assay. For the multiplex PCR, a mixture combining 60 forward primers for TCR Vbeta segments and 13 reverse primers for TCR Jbeta segments was used. Imported from immuneACCESS, the table was reduced by TCRdb to in-frame sequences with V and J called. These copies leave out some clones; in studies compared against another copy, an unresolved V gene accounts for under half, and the cause of the remainder is not known. The sample contains roughly 150,000 clones, less than 10% of them found a single time. 1.5% to 2% of the sample lies in the top ten. What was sequenced was PBMCs. The receptor source for this set is a male donor in good health and CMV-seronegative.

This clone was recorded a few times. CDR3 DNA sequence: TGCGCCAGCAGCCGGTCAACGGGACAGAACTCCTACGAGCAGTACTTC. Translated: CASSRSTGQNSYEQYF. The chain employs TRBV4-3 and TRBJ2-7; 7 nucleotides line up with TRBD1. The CDR3 sequence is 16 residues long. The germline V gene has CDR1 LGHNA and CDR2 YSLEER. V was clipped by 4 bases and J by 0 bases; unmatched bases: 9.

Here the CDR3 DNA reads TGTGCCAGCAGCTTAGGGTTTCTAGAGTATGGCTACACCTTC. It encodes CASSLGFLEYGYTF. The rearrangement links TRBV7-9 to TRBJ1-2, with D unclear. V shed 1 base and J shed 5 bases, with 11 bases lying between them. The germline gives CDR1 SEHNR, CDR2 FQNEAQ (reference sequence). CDR3 length: 14 amino acids. Complete variable domain (other parts from reference TRBV7-9 and TRBJ1-2): DTGVSQNPRHKITKRGQNVTFRCDPISEHNRLYWYRQTLGQGPEFLTYFQNEAQLEKSRLLSDRFSAERPKGSFSTLEIQRTEQGDSAMYLCASSLGFLEYGYTFGSGTRLTVV.

This clone was counted once. The CDR3 DNA follows: TGTGCCAGCAGCTTCCGGGACAGTTCCTACGAGCAGTACTTC. This codes for CASSFRDSSYEQYF. The chain links TRBV7-2 to TRBJ2-7; TRBD1 agrees at 7 bases. V shed 3 bases and J 1 base; nucleotides not matched to a gene: 3. CDR3 length equals 14 residues. Per germline, CDR1 SGHTA and CDR2 FQGNSA. Variable domain in full (rest from reference TRBV7-2 and TRBJ2-7): GAGVSQSPSNKVTEKGKDVELRCDPISGHTALYWYRQSLGQGLEFLIYFQGNSAPDKSGLPSDRFSAERTGGSVSTLTIQRTQQEDSAVYLCASSFRDSSYEQYFGPGTRLTVT.

This clone was detected a few times. The genes are TRBV10-2 and TRBJ1-1; D is perhaps TRBD1 (6 bases). CDR1 WSHSY and CDR2 SAAADI come from the germline V gene. Trimming left V 6 bases short and J 1 base short, with 18 bases between. CDR3 length equals 16 residues. CDR3 nucleotide sequence: TGCGCCAGCAGCAATACAGGGCTCCCCGCGAACACTGAAGCTTTCTTT. This encodes CASSNTGLPANTEAFF.

The V call is TRBV5-1, the J call TRBJ1-2; the D is unclear. V shed 4 bases and J shed 5 bases, with 18 bases lying between them. From germline, CDR1 is SGHRS and CDR2 YFSETQ. The CDR3 is 15 amino acids. CDR3: CASSPNPRESYGYTF. The CDR3 nucleotides are TGCGCCAGCAGCCCTAACCCGAGGGAATCGTATGGCTACACCTTC.

The chain recombines TRBV5-4 with TRBJ2-2, with TRBD2 matching over 7 bases. The CDR3 consists of 14 residues. V lost 8 bases, J lost 3 bases, and 7 bases stayed unmatched. Per the germline V gene, CDR1 is SGHNT and CDR2 is YYREEE (reference sequence). The CDR3 bases are TGTGCCAGTGGGGGACGGGAGGACACCGGGGAGCTGTTTTTT. Its translation: CASGGREDTGELFF. Looking up the rest from reference TRBV5-4 and TRBJ2-2 gives the full variable domain: ETGVTQSPTHLIKTRGQQVTLRCSSQSGHNTVSWYQQALGQGPQFIFQYYREEENGRGNFPPRFSGLQFPNYSSELNVNALELDDSALYLCASGGREDTGELFFGEGSRLTVL.

The chain recombines TRBV28 with TRBJ1-5, with 11 bases that match TRBD1. The CDR3 is 16 amino acids. Unmatched junction bases numbered 4, after V lost 1 base and J lost 5 bases. The V gene's germline CDR1 is MDHEN and CDR2 SYDVKM. The CDR3 spells CASSLLGTGGYQPQHF. CDR3 DNA: TGTGCCAGCAGTTTATTGGGGACAGGGGGGTATCAGCCCCAGCATTTT.

There are a few counts of this clone. The chain joins TRBV11-2 to TRBJ2-7; weak D call: TRBD2 (6 bases). CDR1 SGHAT and CDR2 FQNNGV come from the germline V gene. The CDR3 is made up of 15 amino acids. V lost 5 bases to trimming and J lost 5 bases, with 19 bases between them. CDR3 protein: CASSPSRPTRNEQYF. CDR3 DNA sequence: TGTGCCAGCAGCCCTAGCCGTCCGACTAGAAACGAGCAGTACTTC.

This clone was counted a few times. Sequence at one end of the junction differs from germline and may be a read error. The chain has TRBV10-2 and TRBJ1-1; 8 positions agree with TRBD1. CDR3 length equals 12 residues. Germline V gene sequence: CDR1 WSHSY, CDR2 SAAADI. CDR3 residues: CARDRVGPPGTF. As DNA, the CDR3 is TGCGCCAGGGACAGGGTAGGGCCGCCAGGTACCTTT.

This clone occurred a few times. Other nucleotide sequences from this sample produce the same CDR3. CDR3 bases: TGTGCCAGCAGCTTTACAGGGGGCCGAACTGAAGCTTTCTTT. Its translation: CASSFTGGRTEAFF. This chain joins TRBV5-4 and TRBJ1-1, with 9 bases aligning to TRBD1. CDR3 length: 14 residues. The ends lost 2 bases at V and 5 bases at J; junction bases unmatched: 4. The V gene's germline CDR1 is SGHNT and CDR2 YYREEE (reference sequence).

The gene calls are TRBV19 and TRBJ2-2; 10 bases align to TRBD2. The J segment lost 6 bases and the V segment lost 3 bases, leaving 4 bases of the junction unmatched. The germline V gene has CDR1 LNHDA and CDR2 SQIVND (reference sequence). The CDR3 is 15 residues long. The CDR3 sequence is CASSMSGTSAGELFF. CDR3 nucleotide sequence: TGTGCCAGTAGTATGTCCGGGACTAGCGCCGGGGAGCTGTTTTTT.

This chain connects TRBV6-1 to TRBJ1-1; 9 nucleotides align to TRBD1. The CDR3 has 15 residues. Germline values: CDR1 MNHNS, CDR2 SASEGT. V was clipped by 4 bases and J by 1 base; unmatched bases: 4. CDR3 residues: CASSARDRANTEAFF. The DNA of the CDR3 is TGTGCCAGCAGTGCCCGGGACAGGGCGAACACTGAAGCTTTCTTT.

In its sample, this clone was seen a few times. This rearrangement joins TRBV2 to TRBJ2-4; TRBD1 matches at 9 bases. V trimming: 5 bases; J trimming: 0 bases; junction bases outside the gene matches: 2. Germline lookup yields CDR1 SNHLY and CDR2 FYNNEI. This CDR3 contains 15 residues. CDR3 nucleotides: TGTGCCAGCAGTCCACAGGGGGCAGCCAAAAACATTCAGTACTTC. Residues: CASSPQGAAKNIQYF.

This clone has only one observation. J is TRBJ2-3 and V is TRBV28; 9 bases agree with TRBD1. This CDR3 contains 15 residues. The germline V gene encodes CDR1 MDHEN and CDR2 SYDVKM. V lost 6 bases to trimming and J lost 4 bases; unmatched junction nucleotides: 8. The CDR3 DNA is TGTGCCAGCAGCCCAGCTCGGACAGGGGCAGATACGCAGTATTTT. Amino acids: CASSPARTGADTQYF.

This clone was found a few times. The gene calls are TRBV15 and TRBJ2-1; 8 bases align to TRBD2. Germline V gives CDR1 LNHNV, CDR2 YYDKDF (reference sequence). The junction had 3 bases not matched to a gene; V was cut back by 1 base and J by 4 bases. The CDR3 totals 15 residues. The DNA of the CDR3 is TGTGCCACCAGCAGAGCCAGCGGGGGTTACAATGAGCAGTTCTTC. Translation gives CATSRASGGYNEQFF. Complete variable domain (other parts from reference TRBV15 and TRBJ2-1): DAMVIQNPRYQVTQFGKPVTLSCSQTLNHNVMYWYQQKSSQAPKLLFHYYDKDFNNEADTPDNFQSRRPNTSFCFLDIRSPGLGDTAMYLCATSRASGGYNEQFFGPGTRLTVL.

The chain recombines TRBV10-3 with TRBJ1-2; no firm D call. Per the germline V gene, CDR1 is ENHRY and CDR2 is SYGVKD. The CDR3 loop spans 10 amino acids. V shed 8 bases and J shed 6 bases, with 7 bases lying between them. This CDR3 is CAIAGDGYTF. The CDR3 nucleotides read TGTGCCATCGCCGGGGATGGCTACACCTTC.

This clone has just a few counts. V and J are TRBV4-2 and TRBJ1-5; 8 nucleotides agree with TRBD1. Germline CDR1 is LGHNA and CDR2 is YNFKEQ. With 3 bases clipped from V and 7 bases from J, the junction kept 5 bases outside the gene matches. This CDR3 has 14 amino acids. CDR3 protein: CASSQDRQGQPQHF. The CDR3 bases are TGTGCCAGCAGCCAGGATCGACAGGGGCAGCCCCAGCATTTT.

This clone has only a few counts. The chain carries TRBV19 and TRBJ1-2; 12 bases match TRBD1. CDR3 length equals 16 residues. V lost 5 bases to trimming and J lost 6 bases; unmatched junction nucleotides: 10. The V gene's germline CDR1 is LNHDA and CDR2 SQIVND (reference sequence). The DNA for the CDR3 is TGTGCCAGTAGTCTATTACCGGGACAGGGGGCACATGGCTACACCTTC. Protein product: CASSLLPGQGAHGYTF.

The chain recombines TRBV2 with TRBJ2-6, with 8 positions matching TRBD1. CDR3 length: 17 amino acids. With 6 bases clipped from V and 0 bases from J, the junction kept 7 bases outside the gene matches. Germline CDR1 and CDR2: SNHLY and FYNNEI. This CDR3 is CASRVGTGRSGANVLTF. DNA for the CDR3: TGTGCCAGCAGGGTGGGGACAGGACGCTCTGGGGCCAACGTCCTGACTTTC. Looking up the rest from reference TRBV2 and TRBJ2-6 gives the full variable domain: EPEVTQTPSHQVTQMGQEVILRCVPISNHLYFYWYRQILGQKVEFLVSFYNNEISEKSEIFDDQFSVERPDGSNFTLKIRSTKLEDSAMYFCASRVGTGRSGANVLTFGAGSRLTVL.

This clone was seen a few times. V gene TRBV6-5 combines with J gene TRBJ1-2, with 12 bases identical to TRBD1. Germline V lookup: CDR1 MNHEY, CDR2 SVGAGI. J lost 4 bases, V lost 2 bases, and 2 bases had no gene match. The CDR3 contains 15 residues. CDR3 nucleotides: TGTGCCAGCAGTTACAGGGACAGGGGGCTCTATGGCTACACCTTC. Translating it yields CASSYRDRGLYGYTF.